The entry below describes one T cell receptor beta chain. The target antigen is unknown. The data are from a study of OX40 agonist ivuxolimab in advanced cancers. Overall study context: Patients were treated with ivuxolimab, an agonistic anti-OX40 (CD134) antibody.

Study-wide points: Among patients with partial responses at 0.1-3.0 mg/kg, clonal expansion was among the lowest.

The germline V gene has CDR1 MGHRA and CDR2 YSYEKL. Trimming removed 3 bases from V and 1 base from J, with 9 bases in between. CDR3 length: 14 amino acids. Using immunoSEQ multiplex PCR, the repertoire was profiled, and TCRdb retains in-frame clones only, with some absent. The profile shows under 100,000 clones, 75% to 95% of them singletons. This receptor was taken from an adult with an advanced solid tumor such as melanoma, head and neck, liver or kidney cancer. The chain is built from TRBV4-1 and TRBJ1-2, with a possible D match to TRBD1 (6 bases). The sequenced sample was CD4+ or CD8+ T cells sorted from blood, obtained in a trial of the OX40 agonist ivuxolimab. The CDR3 sequence: CASSHAGVNYGYTF. The CDR3 region has the DNA TGCGCCAGCAGCCACGCAGGGGTTAACTATGGCTACACCTTC.